Following are 6 T cell receptor beta chains from one sample sequenced in a study of shared clonotypes between healthy human individuals. Libraries were prepared by immunoSEQ multiplex PCR; TCRdb keeps only in-frame clonotypes and omits some of them. Of about 770,000 clones in the sample, roughly 72% are singletons; the top ten hold less than 2%. The sequenced sample consisted of memory CD4+ T cells sorted from blood. Subset noted: CD45RA-negative fraction. All receptors derive from a woman aged 25 to 45 in good health.

This rearrangement joins TRBV10-3 to TRBJ2-7, with 9 bases fitting TRBD1. The CDR3 extends over 13 amino acids. Germline CDR1 reads ENHRY; CDR2 reads SYGVKD. The junction had 4 bases not matched to a gene; V was cut back by 7 bases and J by 3 bases. The CDR3 region is CAITEGQGYEQYF. CDR3 nucleotides: TGTGCCATCACCGAGGGACAGGGCTACGAGCAGTACTTC.

The rearrangement uses TRBV5-4 and TRBJ2-5; 8 bases agree with TRBD1. Per germline, CDR1 SGHNT and CDR2 YYREEE (reference sequence). This CDR3 region has 14 residues. V lost 4 bases to trimming and J lost 3 bases; unmatched junction nucleotides: 5. The CDR3 spells CASSQRGQEETQYF. CDR3 bases: TGTGCCAGCAGCCAACGGGGACAGGAAGAGACCCAGTACTTC.

The chain carries TRBV11-2 and TRBJ1-1, with a weak D call TRBD1 (5 bases). Between the trimmed V and J ends, which lost 1 base and 4 bases, there was a span of 13 bases. The CDR3 consists of 15 residues. Germline loops: CDR1 SGHAT, CDR2 FQNNGV. CDR3 sequence: CASSLVGPKGTEAFF. CDR3 nucleotides: TGTGCCAGCAGCTTAGTGGGGCCGAAGGGCACTGAAGCTTTCTTT.

This clone was observed a few times. The chain carries TRBV6-5 and TRBJ1-4, with D uncertain. V dropped 5 bases and J dropped 8 bases, with 12 bases sitting between them. CDR3 size: 13 residues. CDR1 and CDR2 (germline): MNHEY, SVGAGI. The CDR3, as DNA: TGTGCCAGCAGTCCCCGGGCCGGCGAAAAACTGTTTTTT. Translation: CASSPRAGEKLFF.

The chain recombines TRBV4-1 with TRBJ2-1; 7 bases line up with TRBD1. The CDR3 spans 15 residues. Germline V gene lookup returns CDR1 MGHRA and CDR2 YSYEKL. Unmatched junction bases numbered 2, after V lost 0 bases and J lost 3 bases. The CDR3 DNA is TGCGCCAGCAGCCAAGAAGACAGGGTCTACAATGAGCAGTTCTTC. It translates to CASSQEDRVYNEQFF.

This chain joins TRBV28 and TRBJ2-7; tentatively, D is TRBD2 (5 bases). The CDR3 contains 14 residues. Germline lookup yields CDR1 MDHEN and CDR2 SYDVKM. Trimming pared 5 bases from V and 7 bases from J, leaving 18 bases between. In nucleotides, the CDR3 is TGTGCCAGCAGTCCCCCAGCGGTCCCTTTTGAGCAGTACTTC. Its protein product is CASSPPAVPFEQYF. The full variable domain, completed using reference TRBV28 and TRBJ2-7, is DVKVTQSSRYLVKRTGEKVFLECVQDMDHENMFWYRQDPGLGLRLIYFSYDVKMKEKGDIPEGYSVSREKKERFSLILESASTNQTSMYLCASSPPAVPFEQYFGPGTRLTVT.